This is a list of T cell receptor beta chains from one sample in a study of shared clonotypes between healthy human individuals. Sequencing was performed with immunoSEQ multiplex PCR; in TCRdb, only in-frame clones are kept and a portion is missing. The table has about 510,000 clones, roughly 85% seen once. Sequencing input: PBMCs. The receptors originated from a woman aged 40 to 55 in good health. Some clones in this sample may be carry-over from other donors' samples. CDR3s include the opening cysteine and the closing phenylalanine or tryptophan. Fields, in order: clone size, J gene, D gene, V gene, CDR3 protein, CDR3 DNA. A D gene is named only where the DNA matches it firmly. For some rows the clone size is stated as once, few or many, or as a class when expanded; others skip it.

>NA|TRBJ1-2|NA|TRBV15
CATSRDRNYGYTF
TGTGCCACCAGCAGAGACCGCAACTATGGCTACACCTTC
>once|TRBJ1-1|NA|TRBV2
CASSLGGGDTEAFF
TGTGCCAGCAGTTTGGGGGGAGGGGACACTGAAGCTTTCTTT
>NA|TRBJ2-3|TRBD2|TRBV7-6
CASSFELAGIDTQYF
TGTGCCAGCAGCTTCGAACTAGCGGGTATAGATACGCAGTATTTT
>NA|TRBJ1-1|NA|TRBV7-3
CASSNDSMNTEAFF
TGTGCCAGCAGCAATGACAGTATGAACACTGAAGCTTTCTTT
>once|TRBJ2-1|NA|TRBV7-2
CASSFFQADEQFF
TGTGCCAGCAGCTTTTTCCAAGCGGATGAGCAGTTCTTC
>NA|TRBJ2-2|TRBD1|TRBV6-1
CATSRDRPNTGELFF
TGTGCCACCTCCCGGGACAGGCCGAACACCGGGGAGCTGTTTTTT
>NA|TRBJ2-7|NA|TRBV27
CASSPRDSANEQYF
TGTGCCAGCAGTCCCCGCGACAGCGCTAATGAGCAGTACTTC
>NA|TRBJ1-1|NA|TRBV18
CASSPWQSNTEAFF
TGTGCCAGCTCACCATGGCAGTCGAACACTGAAGCTTTCTTT
>NA|TRBJ2-7|TRBD1|TRBV5-1
CASSLGFGTAVF
TGCGCCAGCAGCCTGGGGTTCGGGACAGCCGTCTTC
>NA|TRBJ2-4|TRBD1|TRBV28
CASSPRLWTGENPKNIQYF
TGTGCCAGCAGTCCCCGGTTATGGACAGGGGAAAATCCCAAAAACATTCAGTACTTC
>NA|TRBJ2-1|NA|TRBV11-3
CASSLGGGSPEQFF
TGTGCCAGCAGCTTAGGAGGGGGGAGTCCTGAGCAGTTCTTC
>NA|TRBJ2-3|TRBD2|TRBV28
CASSHAGGPSTDTQYF
TGTGCCAGCAGTCATGCGGGGGGGCCGAGCACAGATACGCAGTATTTT
>NA|TRBJ2-1|NA|TRBV9
CASSAGARPYNEQFF
TGTGCCAGCAGCGCTGGAGCGCGACCCTACAATGAGCAGTTCTTC
>NA|TRBJ2-7|NA|TRBV15
CATSRDPNYEQYF
TGTGCCACCAGCAGAGACCCTAACTACGAGCAGTACTTC
>NA|TRBJ2-1|TRBD2|TRBV27
CASSKTSGITNFEQFF
TGTGCCAGCAGTAAAACTAGCGGGATTACCAACTTTGAGCAGTTCTTC
>once|TRBJ1-1|NA|TRBV6-1
CASSEGEWGGEAFF
TGTGCCAGCAGTGAAGGGGAGTGGGGAGGTGAAGCTTTCTTT
>few|TRBJ2-1|TRBD1|TRBV28
CASSPPQGARYNEQFF
TGTGCCAGCAGTCCACCCCAGGGGGCGCGATACAATGAGCAGTTCTTC
>NA|TRBJ2-5|NA|TRBV7-9
CASSLLKGGLETQYF
TGTGCCAGCAGCTTATTGAAGGGGGGGTTAGAGACCCAGTACTTC
>NA|TRBJ2-1|NA|TRBV10-1
CAARSVKRGDGQFF
TGCGCCGCCCGATCGGTGAAGAGGGGCGACGGGCAGTTCTTC
>NA|TRBJ2-7|NA|TRBV28
CASSNLEGWQSYEQYF
TGTGCCAGCAGTAACCTCGAGGGGTGGCAATCCTACGAGCAGTACTTC
>few|TRBJ1-1|TRBD1|TRBV2
CASNPQGSGAFF
TGTGCCAGCAACCCACAGGGGTCGGGAGCTTTCTTT
>NA|TRBJ2-7|NA|TRBV12-5
CASGLVRGSPTYEQYF
TGTGCTAGTGGTTTGGTACGAGGTAGCCCGACCTACGAGCAGTACTTC
>NA|TRBJ1-1|NA|TRBV5-8
CASSLGTRQRSNTEAFF
TGTGCCAGCAGTCTTGGAACGCGACAGAGAAGTAACACTGAAGCTTTCTTT
>NA|TRBJ2-1|NA|TRBV7-9
CASSYGRPSYNEQFF
TGTGCCAGCAGCTACGGGCGACCCTCCTACAATGAGCAGTTCTTC
>NA|TRBJ2-2|NA|TRBV7-9
CASSLAGDGTGELFF
TGTGCCAGCAGCTTAGCGGGAGATGGCACCGGGGAGCTGTTTTTT
>NA|TRBJ2-1|TRBD2|TRBV10-2
CASSQSSGSSYNEQFF
TGCGCCAGCAGCCAGTCTAGCGGGAGTTCTTACAATGAGCAGTTCTTC
>NA|TRBJ1-1|NA|TRBV2
CASSGGLNTEAFF
TGTGCCAGCAGTGGGGGTCTGAACACTGAAGCTTTCTTT
>NA|TRBJ2-3|TRBD2|TRBV7-3
CASSSRGIGLAGSTDTQYF
TGTGCCAGCAGCTCAAGGGGGATCGGACTAGCGGGTTCCACAGATACGCAGTATTTT
>NA|TRBJ1-5|NA|TRBV10-3
CATLPTGGNPNQPQHF
TGTGCCACCCTACCCACAGGAGGAAACCCTAATCAGCCCCAGCATTTT
>NA|TRBJ2-5|TRBD2|TRBV6-6
CASSPGGITETQYF
TGTGCCAGCAGCCCGGGGGGGATCACGGAGACCCAGTACTTC
>few|TRBJ1-3|TRBD1|TRBV28
CASSALRDRVRNTIYF
TGTGCCAGCAGTGCTCTCCGGGACAGGGTGAGAAACACCATATATTTT
>NA|TRBJ2-7|TRBD1|TRBV19
CASSTRDSPYEQYF
TGTGCCAGTAGTACCCGGGACAGCCCCTACGAGCAGTACTTC
>NA|TRBJ2-7|NA|TRBV9
CASSPVGSAHEQYF
TGTGCCAGCAGCCCCGTAGGGAGCGCCCACGAGCAGTACTTC
>once|TRBJ2-1|TRBD2|TRBV5-6
CASSLPWGGEQFF
TGTGCCAGCAGCTTGCCATGGGGGGGTGAGCAGTTCTTC
>NA|TRBJ2-3|NA|TRBV30
CAWSPGVADTQYF
TGTGCCTGGAGCCCGGGAGTGGCGGATACGCAGTATTTT
>NA|TRBJ2-2|TRBD1|TRBV7-9
CASSSRDRVWPGELFF
TGTGCCAGCAGTAGCCGGGACAGGGTTTGGCCCGGGGAGCTGTTTTTT
>NA|TRBJ2-1|TRBD2|TRBV19
CASSGAGTSGPQFF
TGTGCCAGTAGTGGGGCGGGGACTAGTGGCCCCCAGTTCTTC
>NA|TRBJ2-7|TRBD1|TRBV28
CASRRAGQGSYEQYF
TGTGCCAGCAGACGCGCGGGACAGGGTTCCTACGAGCAGTACTTC
>many|TRBJ2-7|TRBD2|TRBV6-4
CASSEIAGDSYEQYF
TGTGCCAGCAGTGAAATAGCGGGAGACTCCTACGAGCAGTACTTC
>few|TRBJ1-2|NA|TRBV7-9
CASSLVAQDGYTF
TGTGCCAGCAGCTTAGTGGCACAGGATGGCTACACCTTC
>NA|TRBJ2-1|NA|TRBV5-1
CASSFTGTYNEQFF
TGCGCCAGCAGCTTCACAGGAACCTACAATGAGCAGTTCTTC
>NA|TRBJ2-7|TRBD2|TRBV11-1
CASSFSASGAYEQYF
TGTGCCAGCAGCTTCTCGGCTAGCGGCGCCTACGAGCAGTACTTC
>few|TRBJ2-7|NA|TRBV28
CASSPGGTVAGHEQYF
TGTGCCAGCAGCCCCGGGGGGACAGTGGCCGGCCACGAGCAGTACTTC
>NA|TRBJ2-3|TRBD2|TRBV7-2
CASSPGLAEDTQYF
TGTGCCAGCAGCCCGGGACTAGCGGAAGATACGCAGTATTTT
>NA|TRBJ2-2|NA|TRBV4-3
CASSQERRGGYTGELFF
TGCGCCAGCAGCCAAGAGCGCAGGGGAGGGTATACCGGGGAGCTGTTTTTT
>NA|TRBJ1-1|TRBD1|TRBV19
CASRTGGGEAFF
TGTGCCAGTAGAACAGGGGGTGGTGAAGCTTTCTTT
>NA|TRBJ1-4|NA|TRBV7-8
CASSLGSTNEKLFF
TGTGCCAGCAGCTTAGGTTCAACTAATGAAAAACTGTTTTTT
>once|TRBJ2-5|NA|TRBV6-5
CASSYYAEPQETQYF
TGTGCCAGCAGTTACTATGCGGAACCCCAAGAGACCCAGTACTTC
>NA|TRBJ2-1|NA|TRBV2
CASSLGRQDNEQFF
TGTGCCAGCAGTCTGGGGAGGCAGGACAATGAGCAGTTCTTC
>NA|TRBJ2-7|TRBD2|TRBV18
CASSPVLAATYEQYF
TGTGCCAGCTCACCCGTCCTAGCGGCTACCTACGAGCAGTACTTC
>few|TRBJ2-2|NA|TRBV7-2
CASNPGNTGELFF
TGTGCCAGCAACCCAGGGAATACCGGGGAGCTGTTTTTT
>NA|TRBJ2-7|NA|TRBV9
CTSSVGVGSSYEQYF
TGTACCAGCAGCGTAGGCGTGGGGAGCTCCTACGAGCAGTACTTC
>NA|TRBJ1-2|TRBD1|TRBV2
CASSAGTGYGYTF
TGTGCCAGCAGTGCCGGGACAGGGTATGGCTACACCTTC